This T cell receptor beta chain was obtained from a study of blood T cell repertoires in COVID-19. Study summary: The origin of the acute and convalescent COVID-19 samples was the United States, Italy and Spain. Sources were T cells, B-cell-depleted T cells, or PBMCs; the material itself was cDNA or gDNA.

The V and J ends lost 3 bases and 8 bases respectively, with 31 bases between them. The CDR3 is made up of 19 amino acids. CDR1 ENHRY and CDR2 SYGVKD come from the germline V gene. Per the original data handling: Reference gene primer amplification gave nucleated cell count estimates. Assay: immunoSEQ multiplex PCR; the TCRdb copy retains only in-frame clones and omits some. From that table come the V and J calls and clone size; the DNA was used to work out D and trimming. This table has fewer than 300,000 clones, approximately 93% appearing once. In Seattle, patients joined the study during active infection and were tracked longitudinally.

The chain employs TRBV10-3 and TRBJ1-2, with a weak D call TRBD1 (5 bases). This receptor was taken from a woman between 25 and 40 years old with COVID-19, enrolled during active disease. The source material was peripheral blood. The CDR3 nucleotides read TGTGCCATCAGTGACCCCAGCGGGACTACCTATGAGGTGGTATACGGCTACACCTTC. It is translated as CAISDPSGTTYEVVYGYTF.